This T cell receptor (beta chain) came from a study of beta chain features in type 1 diabetes. Expressed TCRB transcripts were sequenced because the isolated RNA had all been reverse transcribed beforehand. Method: immunoSEQ multiplex PCR; TCRdb's copy keeps in-frame clones and lacks some. The repertoire holds around 600,000 clones, with roughly an eighth as singletons. Sorted populations were all over 98% pure. Germline-derived CDR1 and CDR2 are SGHNT and YYREEE (reference sequence). The V end lost 4 bases, the J end lost 2 bases, and 12 bases lay between the germline ends. The CDR3 covers 14 residues. Concerning this clone: Its antigen is not identified.

Whole-study findings and limits: For Type 1 diabetes patients, all four CD4+ subsets carried TCRB CDR3s that were moderately but significantly shorter.

Sequencing was done on a sample of naive CD4+ T cells from blood. The receptor was derived from a man between 25 and 39 years old with type 1 diabetes. V gene TRBV5-4 combines with J gene TRBJ2-5; possible D gene TRBD1, 6 bases. The CDR3 sequence is CASSPDRTQETQYF. CDR3 nucleotide sequence: TGTGCCAGCAGCCCGGACAGAACTCAAGAGACCCAGTACTTC.